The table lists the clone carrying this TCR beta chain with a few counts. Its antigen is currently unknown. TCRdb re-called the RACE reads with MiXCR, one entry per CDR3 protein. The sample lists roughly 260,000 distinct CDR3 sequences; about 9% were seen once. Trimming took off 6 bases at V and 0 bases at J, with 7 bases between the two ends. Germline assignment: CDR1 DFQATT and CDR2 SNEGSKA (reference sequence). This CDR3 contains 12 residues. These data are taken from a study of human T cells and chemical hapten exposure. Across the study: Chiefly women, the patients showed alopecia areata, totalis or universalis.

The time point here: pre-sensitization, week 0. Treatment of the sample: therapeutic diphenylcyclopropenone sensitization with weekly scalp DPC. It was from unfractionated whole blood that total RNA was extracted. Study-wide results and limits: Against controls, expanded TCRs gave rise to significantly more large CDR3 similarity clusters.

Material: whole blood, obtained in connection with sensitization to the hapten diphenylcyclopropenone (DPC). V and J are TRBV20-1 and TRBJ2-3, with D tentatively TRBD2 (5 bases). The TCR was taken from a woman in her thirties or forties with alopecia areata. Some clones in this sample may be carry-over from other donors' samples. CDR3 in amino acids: CSAEDSTDTQYF. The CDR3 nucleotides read TGCAGTGCGGAGGACAGCACAGATACGCAGTATTTT.